These 19 T cell receptor beta chains were sequenced from one sample in a study of blood T cell repertoires in COVID-19. The assay was immunoSEQ multiplex PCR, and TCRdb's table has in-frame clones only and misses some. The top ten hold about 6% of the sample, which has hundreds of thousands of clones, 85% to 90% seen once. Sequencing used peripheral blood. These receptors were taken from a man older than 75 with acute or convalescent COVID-19.

The chain links TRBV24-1 to TRBJ2-3; 9 positions match TRBD2. Unmatched junction bases numbered 7, after V lost 4 bases and J lost 6 bases. The CDR3 totals 15 residues. From germline, CDR1 is KGHDR and CDR2 SFDVKD. CDR3 amino acids: CATSESGTSYDTQYF. For the CDR3, the DNA is TGTGCCACCAGTGAATCCGGGACTAGCTACGATACGCAGTATTTT.

This chain uses TRBV2 with TRBJ2-5, with TRBD1 matching 8 bases. The CDR3 has 14 residues. Germline loops: CDR1 SNHLY, CDR2 FYNNEI. Losses at the gene ends were 7 bases for V and 5 bases for J; bases not matched to a gene: 9. In DNA, the CDR3 is TGTGCCAGCAAAGGACAGGGTGTCGTGGAGACCCAGTACTTC. It translates to CASKGQGVVETQYF.

The J gene is TRBJ2-3, the V gene TRBV18, with 10 positions matching TRBD2. The CDR3 loop spans 17 amino acids. CDR1 KGHSH and CDR2 LQKENI come from the germline V gene. The V gene end was trimmed by 1 base and the J gene end by 2 bases; junction bases not matched to a gene: 6. DNA of the CDR3: TGTGCCAGCTCACCACAAGCCCTAGCGGGAGTCACAGATACGCAGTATTTT. Protein: CASSPQALAGVTDTQYF. The complete variable domain, with remaining parts taken from reference TRBV18 and TRBJ2-3, reads NAGVMQNPRHLVRRRGQEARLRCSPMKGHSHVYWYRQLPEEGLKFMVYLQKENIIDESGMPKERFSAEFPKEGPSILRIQQVVRGDSAAYFCASSPQALAGVTDTQYFGPGTRLTVL.

This clone was counted a few times. V usage is TRBV18 and J usage is TRBJ2-5, with TRBD1 as a possible D gene (6 bases). V was cut by 3 bases and J by 7 bases, with 18 bases left in between. The CDR3 consists of 15 residues. The germline CDR1 and CDR2 sequences are KGHSH and LQKENI. The CDR3 coding sequence is TGTGCCAGCTCACCGACTCGAGGGGGAGTTGGGACCCAGTACTTC. Residues: CASSPTRGGVGTQYF.

The rearrangement links TRBV5-1 to TRBJ2-7, with TRBD2 as a possible D gene (6 bases). Germline assignment: CDR1 SGHRS and CDR2 YFSETQ. The CDR3 spans 14 residues. Trimming took off 2 bases at V and 2 bases at J, with 11 bases between the two ends. CDR3 bases: TGCGCCAGCAGCTTCTCGGGAGTACCCTACGAGCAGTACTTC. The encoded protein is CASSFSGVPYEQYF. The full variable domain, its missing parts supplied by reference TRBV5-1 and TRBJ2-7, is KAGVTQTPRYLIKTRGQQVTLSCSPISGHRSVSWYQQTPGQGLQFLFEYFSETQRNKGNFPGRFSGRQFSNSRSEMNVSTLELGDSALYLCASSFSGVPYEQYFGPGTRLTVT.

The CDR3 DNA is TGTGCCAGCAGCTTATCGACTAGCGGTAGCTCTGGGGCCAACGTCCTGACTTTC. It translates to CASSLSTSGSSGANVLTF. This chain connects TRBV7-8 to TRBJ2-6; 9 positions agree with TRBD2. This CDR3 contains 18 residues. Germline loops: CDR1 SGHVS, CDR2 FQNEAQ. With 2 bases clipped from V and 0 bases from J, the junction kept 5 bases outside the gene matches.

The CDR3 nucleotides read TGTGCCAGCAGCCGACCACGGGGGACCCAGACCTACGAGCAGTACTTC. Translating gives CASSRPRGTQTYEQYF. The rearrangement joins TRBV5-6 to TRBJ2-7; tentative D call: TRBD2 (6 bases). V shed 4 bases and J shed 2 bases, with 19 bases lying between them. The CDR3 length is 16 residues. The germline CDR1 and CDR2 sequences are SGHDT and YYEEEE.

The chain is built from TRBV7-8 and TRBJ1-4, with 8 positions matching TRBD1. V shed 1 base and J 7 bases; nucleotides not matched to a gene: 8. CDR3 length: 16 amino acids. The germline V gene has CDR1 SGHVS and CDR2 FQNEAQ. The CDR3 loop reads CASSLGPRTGSEKLFF. As DNA, the CDR3 is TGTGCCAGCAGCTTAGGTCCCCGGACAGGGTCTGAAAAACTGTTTTTT.

The chain carries TRBV25-1 and TRBJ2-7; D might be TRBD1 (5 bases). Germline loops: CDR1 MGHDK, CDR2 SYGVNS. V was pared by 3 bases and J by 6 bases, with 18 bases between. There are 15 residues in the CDR3. CDR3 loop: CASSEVGRTSGEQYF. The CDR3 bases are TGTGCCAGCAGTGAGGTAGGCAGGACAAGTGGCGAGCAGTACTTC.

The V gene is TRBV18, the J gene TRBJ1-5; 9 bases fit TRBD1. The CDR3 runs to 17 residues. The V gene end was trimmed by 3 bases and the J gene end by 6 bases; junction bases not matched to a gene: 12. Per the germline V gene, CDR1 is KGHSH and CDR2 is LQKENI. The CDR3 is CASSPRVVQGARQPQHF. The CDR3 nucleotides read TGTGCCAGCTCACCGAGAGTGGTACAGGGGGCGCGTCAGCCCCAGCATTTT. Looking up the rest from reference TRBV18 and TRBJ1-5 gives the full variable domain: NAGVMQNPRHLVRRRGQEARLRCSPMKGHSHVYWYRQLPEEGLKFMVYLQKENIIDESGMPKERFSAEFPKEGPSILRIQQVVRGDSAAYFCASSPRVVQGARQPQHFGDGTRLSIL.

In this sample, this clone turned up once. This CDR3 reads CASSPRVGSQETQYF. The DNA of the CDR3 is TGTGCCAGCAGCCCCCGCGTCGGGTCCCAAGAGACCCAGTACTTC. The rearrangement joins TRBV6-5 to TRBJ2-5; D is ambiguous. Trimming removed 6 bases at V and 1 base at J, with 15 bases between. The CDR3 consists of 15 residues. Germline V gene lookup returns CDR1 MNHEY and CDR2 SVGAGI.

This clone was detected only once. The V gene is TRBV30, the J gene TRBJ1-4; D call uncertain. This CDR3 has 13 residues. Trimming took off 1 base at V and 8 bases at J, with 11 bases between the two ends. From germline, CDR1 is GTSNPN and CDR2 SVGIG (reference sequence). In DNA, the CDR3 is TGTGCCTGGAGTGGGAGGGCGGGGGAAAAACTGTTTTTT. Amino acids: CAWSGRAGEKLFF.

The CDR3 reads CATSERQGVYEKLFF. CDR3 DNA sequence: TGTGCCACCAGTGAGAGACAGGGGGTCTATGAAAAACTGTTTTTT. The chain recombines TRBV24-1 with TRBJ1-4; 9 nucleotides match TRBD1. The germline gives CDR1 KGHDR, CDR2 SFDVKD. This CDR3 has 15 residues. Trimming at V came to 4 bases and at J to 6 bases, leaving 5 bases not matched to a gene.

The chain recombines TRBV24-1 with TRBJ2-5, with D possibly being TRBD1 (6 bases). Germline V gene data show CDR1 as KGHDR and CDR2 as SFDVKD. CDR3 size: 14 residues. The V end was cut by 10 bases, the J end by 0 bases, with 14 bases between. The CDR3 loop is CATPQGPDQETQYF. Here the CDR3 DNA reads TGTGCCACTCCACAGGGTCCGGACCAAGAGACCCAGTACTTC.

The chain combines TRBV21-1 with TRBJ2-3; the tabulated D call, TRBD2, remains unverified against the DNA. TRBV21-1 is a pseudogene segment. CDR3 length: 14 amino acids. Written as DNA, the CDR3 is TGTGCCAGCAGCAGAGCGGGAGGTACAGATACGCAGTATTTT. It yields the protein CASSRAGGTDTQYF.

The rearrangement uses TRBV6-1 and TRBJ1-2; D is possibly TRBD1 (5 bases). V was trimmed by 3 bases and J by 8 bases, leaving 13 bases between them. This CDR3 is built from 13 residues. Germline CDR1 MNHNS, CDR2 SASEGT. Here the CDR3 reads CASSDGGARGYTF. In DNA, the CDR3 is TGTGCCAGCAGTGACGGTGGGGCGCGCGGCTACACCTTC.

The gene calls are TRBV4-2 and TRBJ2-7, with D possibly matching TRBD1 (6 bases). Trimming stripped 1 base from V and 3 bases from J, with 10 bases between. The CDR3 sequence is 14 residues long. Germline assignment: CDR1 LGHNA and CDR2 YNFKEQ. CDR3 DNA: TGTGCCAGCAGCCAAGCCGGACAGTTCTACGAGCAGTACTTC. Protein sequence: CASSQAGQFYEQYF.

The rearrangement uses TRBV18 and TRBJ2-4; D ambiguous. Germline V lookup: CDR1 KGHSH, CDR2 LQKENI. V was pared by 2 bases and J by 0 bases, with 8 bases between. This CDR3 spans 15 amino acids. CDR3 sequence reads: CASSPEELAKNIQYF. In DNA, the CDR3 is TGTGCCAGCTCACCAGAGGAACTAGCCAAAAACATTCAGTACTTC.

This chain connects TRBV6-1 to TRBJ2-5; tentatively, D is TRBD1 (5 bases). The V end was cut by 3 bases, the J end by 0 bases, with 8 bases between. Germline V gene data show CDR1 as MNHNS and CDR2 as SASEGT. The CDR3 length is 14 residues. CDR3 coding DNA: TGTGCCAGCAGTGAGGGGCACTACCAAGAGACCCAGTACTTC. This gives the protein CASSEGHYQETQYF.